The present entry profiles one T cell receptor beta chain with its context. Its binding antigen is unknown. It has no much larger one-base neighbor in the sample; base qualities were not kept. The data derive from a study of CD8 T cells in ankylosing spondylitis (dated by TCRdb to the late 2010s). Looking at the study overall: The study set out to find disease-linked TCR variants by profiling T cell receptor beta repertoires in ankylosing spondylitis patients and healthy donors. The whole study cohort included over a hundred healthy donors and under 30 ankylosing spondylitis patients. Peripheral blood was sampled, and synovial fluid was also collected from ankylosing spondylitis patients. Points the paper makes about the study in general: The disease-linked clones showed a CD8+ phenotype and occurred at relatively low frequencies in peripheral blood. A TCR beta motif made up of fewer than 10 highly homologous amino acid variants appeared to be characteristic of blood from ankylosing spondylitis patients. The disease-linked clones were reported as significantly enriched in matched synovial fluid samples from ankylosing spondylitis patients. Some motif variants had previously been reported in the synovial fluid and blood of reactive arthritis patients, which suggests shared mechanisms of disease initiation.

Spanning cysteine to phenylalanine, the CDR3 consists of 13 amino acids. The sequence is cut down to CDR3 DNA, 39 bases in frame from base 1. V loses 6 bases, J loses 6 bases, and the germline ends lie 14 bases apart. The germline V gene encodes CDR1 SQVTM and CDR2 ANQGSEA. The sequencer listed for this sample is Illumina HiSeq 2500. Quantitative 5'-RACE with molecular barcodes was the method used to prepare the TCR beta libraries. In the source study's methods: Disease-linked TCR variants were identified with a new computational method built on a probabilistic model of VDJ rearrangement. The public reads were run again by TCRdb, first through fastp at Q25 and then through MiXCR, and only productive beta chains were kept. All rows with the same CDR3 protein become a single entry with the most common DNA and genes. TCRdb's processing, not the authors' own work, is the source of the V and J calls. The sample table lists about 130,000 distinct CDR3 sequences, about a sixth of them with a count of one. Of the sample, about 33% falls within the top ten clones.

The specimen sequenced was blood, either unsorted or a sorted T cell fraction (not recorded which). The receptor was isolated from a male donor with ankylosing spondylitis. The rearrangement combines TRBV29-1 with TRBJ2-2; confidence is insufficient to name the D gene. The sequenced DNA is TGCAGCGTCCACGACTCCTCCCCCGGGGAGCTGTTTTTT. Translated, it reads CSVHDSSPGELFF.